This T cell receptor beta chain is from a study of vaccination effects on CD4 cells after COVID-19. Turning to the study itself: Sampling occurred 16 days and one week pre-vaccination in two convalescent patients. Whole-study results and caveats: Marked clonal contraction was seen late after vaccination (in both infection- and vaccine-induced clones).

Assay: immunoSEQ multiplex PCR; the TCRdb copy retains only in-frame clones and omits some. The top ten clones hold 30% to 40% of a sample with 35,000 to 55,000 clones, approximately 70% of them seen once. The CDR3 consists of 13 residues. V lost 4 bases and J 9 bases, leaving 16 bases between the germline ends. Germline V CDR1 and CDR2: SQVTM, ANQGSEA. Worth noting for this clone: What it binds is not known.

Antigen-specific CD4+ T cells were expanded (with viral peptide pools) by the ViraFEST assay ahead of sequencing. Subsequent to a culture period of under 11 days, CD4+ T cells were isolated. This person caught SARS-CoV-2 sometime from March to December 2020, and PCR testing confirmed the infection. A half-medium replacement with IL-2 medium was carried out on days 3 and 7. The J gene is TRBJ2-1, the V gene TRBV29-1, with D possibly matching TRBD2 (5 bases). The sequence was obtained from a human donor who had a prior SARS-CoV-2 infection. Sequences were derived from CD4+ T cells from PBMCs cultured with a peptide pool, sampled before COVID-19 vaccination. Here the CDR3 reads CSVGEGGGFEQFF. The CDR3 bases are TGCAGCGTTGGGGAAGGAGGTGGGTTTGAGCAGTTCTTC.